Listed below are T cell receptor beta chains from one sample, sequenced in a study of cytomegalovirus exposure and HLA in healthy donors. Data came from immunoSEQ multiplex PCR; TCRdb stores just in-frame clones and leaves some out. The table records 140,000 to 150,000 clones, approximately 80% of them present only once. The specimen was PBMCs. The receptors here all came from a woman between 35 and 50 years old in good health and CMV-seronegative. Both conserved end residues are trimmed from each CDR3. Each record gives: V gene, clone size, CDR3 protein. Rows give clone size only sometimes, using once, few, many, or a class for an expanded clone.

V gene: TRBV5-1
clone size: .
CDR3 protein: ASSSGGTNTEAF

V gene: TRBV6-8
clone size: .
CDR3 protein: ASSRGLRPDLSYGYT

V gene: TRBV6-5
clone size: few
CDR3 protein: ASSYSSGRINYEQY

V gene: TRBV9
clone size: .
CDR3 protein: ASRRDRAYGYT

V gene: TRBV7-9
clone size: .
CDR3 protein: ASSLGTGMHIQY

V gene: TRBV2
clone size: .
CDR3 protein: ASNSGGPSHEQF

V gene: TRBV19
clone size: .
CDR3 protein: ASRPAGRRTDTQY

V gene: TRBV10-3
clone size: once
CDR3 protein: AIRGSGLAGGPQGRSTQY

V gene: TRBV27
clone size: .
CDR3 protein: ASSLIGSEQANQPQH

V gene: TRBV5-4
clone size: .
CDR3 protein: ASSFLGGGYGYT

V gene: TRBV4-1
clone size: .
CDR3 protein: ASRLRGHSDEQY

V gene: TRBV10-3
clone size: .
CDR3 protein: AISERPPGGEQY

V gene: TRBV11-3
clone size: few
CDR3 protein: ASSLAGQSITEAF

V gene: TRBV7-9
clone size: few
CDR3 protein: ASSSQGGTSYEQY

V gene: TRBV28
clone size: .
CDR3 protein: ASSTPSEEFHSNQPQH

V gene: TRBV2
clone size: .
CDR3 protein: ASSTDRGEGYT

V gene: TRBV10-3
clone size: .
CDR3 protein: ATNRGQYSPLH

V gene: TRBV6-1
clone size: .
CDR3 protein: ASRGMGGVNTEAF

V gene: TRBV7-2
clone size: few
CDR3 protein: ASSLALAGPYNEQF

V gene: TRBV28
clone size: .
CDR3 protein: ASSRPGTSGSDEQF

V gene: TRBV29-1
clone size: few
CDR3 protein: SVVAQGGTYEQY

V gene: TRBV30
clone size: .
CDR3 protein: ALDRGQRTEAF

V gene: TRBV27
clone size: .
CDR3 protein: ASSITGQGKVWRNTEAF

V gene: TRBV9
clone size: .
CDR3 protein: ASSGRGTSGFSYNEQF

V gene: TRBV6-6
clone size: .
CDR3 protein: ASSLQNGIEKLF

V gene: TRBV28
clone size: .
CDR3 protein: ASSGSSVETQY

V gene: TRBV27
clone size: few
CDR3 protein: ASSLSAGSLYGYT

V gene: TRBV2
clone size: .
CDR3 protein: ATRTDYVYGYT

V gene: TRBV4-1
clone size: .
CDR3 protein: ASSTRTRERGTYEQY

V gene: TRBV4-1
clone size: .
CDR3 protein: ASSPGTSGGTDTQY

V gene: TRBV2
clone size: .
CDR3 protein: ASIVQGNTEAF

V gene: TRBV6-5
clone size: .
CDR3 protein: ASSYYRDAYEQY

V gene: TRBV30
clone size: .
CDR3 protein: AWSWGGNQPQH

V gene: TRBV19
clone size: few
CDR3 protein: ASSRHTYQPQH

V gene: TRBV6-4
clone size: .
CDR3 protein: ASSPTSGSQETQY

V gene: TRBV7-8
clone size: .
CDR3 protein: ASSLWGQGEYEQY

V gene: TRBV6-5
clone size: .
CDR3 protein: ASSYSTGGYGGELF

V gene: TRBV10-3
clone size: .
CDR3 protein: AISESRAAGSSGNTIY

V gene: TRBV27
clone size: .
CDR3 protein: ASSESGTGVYEQY

V gene: TRBV29-1
clone size: .
CDR3 protein: SVKQDGNQPQH

V gene: TRBV10-3
clone size: many
CDR3 protein: AIRGTAGNTIY

V gene: TRBV11-2
clone size: .
CDR3 protein: ASSARTLLGEF

V gene: TRBV5-6
clone size: few
CDR3 protein: ASSSPTGGGEKLF

V gene: TRBV4-1
clone size: once
CDR3 protein: ASSQSPRAGEEQH

V gene: TRBV14
clone size: .
CDR3 protein: ASSHVQKNQPQH

V gene: TRBV6-5
clone size: .
CDR3 protein: ASNYRDRTNEQF

V gene: TRBV2
clone size: .
CDR3 protein: ASGWEGNQPQH

V gene: TRBV10-2
clone size: .
CDR3 protein: ASSVSGERGDTQY

V gene: TRBV5-1
clone size: once
CDR3 protein: ASSRQDLFSGNTIY

V gene: TRBV9
clone size: .
CDR3 protein: ASSPTTPRQENEQY